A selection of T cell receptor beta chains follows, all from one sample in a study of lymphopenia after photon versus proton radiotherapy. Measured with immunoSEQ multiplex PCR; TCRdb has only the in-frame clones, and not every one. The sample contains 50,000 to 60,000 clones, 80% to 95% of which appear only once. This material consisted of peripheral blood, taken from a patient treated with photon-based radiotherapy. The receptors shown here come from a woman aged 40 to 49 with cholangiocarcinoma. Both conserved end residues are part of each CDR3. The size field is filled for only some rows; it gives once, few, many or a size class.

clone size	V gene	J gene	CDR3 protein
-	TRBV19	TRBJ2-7	CASSTAYEQYF
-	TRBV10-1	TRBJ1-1	CASRRGKDTEAFF
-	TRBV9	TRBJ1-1	CASSVSPGDTEAFF
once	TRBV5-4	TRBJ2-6	CASSLAPSGAGANVLTF
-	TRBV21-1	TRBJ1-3	CASSKHLGGLTTYSGNTIYF
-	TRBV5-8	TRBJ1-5	CASSGGTAPGRNQPQHF
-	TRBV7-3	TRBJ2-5	CASSLTGTTGETQYF
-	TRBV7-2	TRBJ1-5	CASSLTGGSGGPQHF
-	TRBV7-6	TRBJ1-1	CASSLAEKNTEAFF
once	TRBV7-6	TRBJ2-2	CASGRRLFNAGELFF
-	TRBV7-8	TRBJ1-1	CASSLRGQTGGTEAFF
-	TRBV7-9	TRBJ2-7	CASSLELGESYEQYF
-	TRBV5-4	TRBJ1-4	CASSRTNEKLFF
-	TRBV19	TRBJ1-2	CASWDSENYGYTF
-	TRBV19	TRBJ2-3	CASRNTDTQYF
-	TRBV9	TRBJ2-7	CASSPFGTPGEQYF
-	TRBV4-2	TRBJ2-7	CASSQDASGNGYEQYF
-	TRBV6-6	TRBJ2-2	CASSLGQGRTGELFF
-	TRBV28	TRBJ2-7	CASSLGGSLYEQYF
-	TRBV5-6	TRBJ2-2	CASSLQTGELFF
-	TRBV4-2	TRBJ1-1	CASSQESQMNTEAFF
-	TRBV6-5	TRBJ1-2	CASSLGGQGRDGYTF
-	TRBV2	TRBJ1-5	CASSQTGGSNQPQHF
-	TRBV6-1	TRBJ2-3	CASSELLRADTQYF
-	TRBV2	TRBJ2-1	CASSEAKTPREQFF
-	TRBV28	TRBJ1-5	CASSLRGPQHF
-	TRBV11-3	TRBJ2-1	CASSLDGGGSRNEQFF
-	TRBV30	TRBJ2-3	CAWSVYADTDTQYF
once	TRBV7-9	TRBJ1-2	CASSRDGRGLVNYGYTF
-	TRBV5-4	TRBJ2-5	CASSRGTGVQETQYF
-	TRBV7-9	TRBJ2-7	CAIQGVEGAYEQYF
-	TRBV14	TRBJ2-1	CASSHMEFNEQFF
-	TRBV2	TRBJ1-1	CASSDDRFRNTEAFF
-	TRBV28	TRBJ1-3	CASSPGDISGNTIYF
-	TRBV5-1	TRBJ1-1	CASSLGDTKKGTEAFF
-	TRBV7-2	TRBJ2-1	CASSRRLAGEGEQFF
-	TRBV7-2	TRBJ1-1	CASNLWSRGGTEAFF
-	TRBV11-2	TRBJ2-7	CASSLAGIGDEQYF
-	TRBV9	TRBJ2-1	CASSITEGGASYNEQFF
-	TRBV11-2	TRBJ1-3	CASSLMAGTGNTIYF
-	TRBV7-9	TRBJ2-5	CASSLGEGGAETQYF
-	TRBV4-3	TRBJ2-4	CASSLFDQPGSTPNIQYF
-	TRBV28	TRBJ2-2	CASSGVGSRDTGELFF
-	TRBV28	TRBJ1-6	CASQVRDRGNSPLHF
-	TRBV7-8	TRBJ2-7	CASSLGAGGGYEQYF
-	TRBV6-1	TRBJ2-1	CASSANPGLAGNEQFF
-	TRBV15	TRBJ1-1	CATSRVRGGDTEAFF
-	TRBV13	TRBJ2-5	CASSQDGGGLETQYF
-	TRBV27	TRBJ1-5	CASRRLQGAGPQHF
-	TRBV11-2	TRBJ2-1	CASSRTSGSTLSSYNEQFF
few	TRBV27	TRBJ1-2	CASSLSQGQGGGYTF
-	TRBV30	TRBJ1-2	CAENRGLGGYTF
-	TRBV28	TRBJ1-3	CASTLDRVGFSGNTIYF
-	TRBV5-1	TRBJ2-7	CASSLGLAGVSSYEQYF
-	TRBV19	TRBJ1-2	CASSKVSF
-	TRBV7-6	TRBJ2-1	CASSPIGGPNGDEQFF
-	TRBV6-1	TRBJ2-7	CASGGRIYEQYF
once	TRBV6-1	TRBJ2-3	CASRGQPPSTDTQYF
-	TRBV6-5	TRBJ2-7	CASSYSGRVVYEQYF